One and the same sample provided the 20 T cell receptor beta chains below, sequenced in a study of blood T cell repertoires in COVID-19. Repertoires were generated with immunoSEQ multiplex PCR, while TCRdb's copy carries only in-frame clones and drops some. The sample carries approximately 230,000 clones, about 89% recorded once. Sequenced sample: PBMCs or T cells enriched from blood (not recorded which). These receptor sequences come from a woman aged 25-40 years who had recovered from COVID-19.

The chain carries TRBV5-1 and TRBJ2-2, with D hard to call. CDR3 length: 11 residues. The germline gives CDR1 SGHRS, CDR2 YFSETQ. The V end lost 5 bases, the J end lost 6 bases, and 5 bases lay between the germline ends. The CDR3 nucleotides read TGCGCCAGCAGTCTCCCCGGGGAGCTGTTTTTT. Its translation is CASSLPGELFF.

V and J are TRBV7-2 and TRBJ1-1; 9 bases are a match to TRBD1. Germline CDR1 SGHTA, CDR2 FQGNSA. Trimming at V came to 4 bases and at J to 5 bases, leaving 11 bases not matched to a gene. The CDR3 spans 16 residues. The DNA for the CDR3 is TGTGCCAGCAGCTCCTCCTGGGACAGGGAGGGGACTGAAGCTTTCTTT. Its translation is CASSSSWDREGTEAFF.

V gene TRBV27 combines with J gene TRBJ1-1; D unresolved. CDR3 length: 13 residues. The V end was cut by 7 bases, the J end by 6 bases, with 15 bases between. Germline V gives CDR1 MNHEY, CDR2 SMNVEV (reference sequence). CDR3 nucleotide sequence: TGTGCCAGCACGGGCCTTTGGAGGGCTGAAGCTTTCTTT. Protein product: CASTGLWRAEAFF.

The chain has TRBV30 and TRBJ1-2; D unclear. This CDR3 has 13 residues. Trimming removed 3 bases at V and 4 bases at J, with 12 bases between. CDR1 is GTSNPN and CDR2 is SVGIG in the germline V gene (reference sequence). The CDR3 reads CAWRPRRSYGYTF. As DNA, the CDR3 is TGTGCCTGGAGACCGCGGAGATCCTATGGCTACACCTTC. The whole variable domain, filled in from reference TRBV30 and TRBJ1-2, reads SQTIHQWPATLVQPVGSPLSLECTVEGTSNPNLYWYRQAAGRGLQLLFYSVGIGQISSEVPQNLSASRPQDRQFILSSKKLLLSDSGFYLCAWRPRRSYGYTFGSGTRLTVV.

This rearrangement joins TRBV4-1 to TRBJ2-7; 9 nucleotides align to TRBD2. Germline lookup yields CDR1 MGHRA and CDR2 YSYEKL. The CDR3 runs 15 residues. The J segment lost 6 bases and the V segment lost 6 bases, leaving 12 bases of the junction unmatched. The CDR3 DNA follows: TGCGCCAGCAGTTCCTCGGGACTAGCAAACAGCGAGCAGTACTTC. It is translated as CASSSSGLANSEQYF.

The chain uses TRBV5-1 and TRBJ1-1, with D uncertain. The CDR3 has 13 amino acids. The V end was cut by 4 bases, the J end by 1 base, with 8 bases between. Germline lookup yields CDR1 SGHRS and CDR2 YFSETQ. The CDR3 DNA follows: TGCGCCAGCAGCCGAGGGCCGAACACTGAAGCTTTCTTT. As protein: CASSRGPNTEAFF.

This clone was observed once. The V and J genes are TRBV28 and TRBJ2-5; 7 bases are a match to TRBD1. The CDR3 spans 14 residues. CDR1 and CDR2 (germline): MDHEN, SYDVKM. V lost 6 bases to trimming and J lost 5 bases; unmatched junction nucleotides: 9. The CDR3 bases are TGTGCCAGCAGGCAAGGGGGCGGGCGGGAGACCCAGTACTTC. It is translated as CASRQGGGRETQYF.

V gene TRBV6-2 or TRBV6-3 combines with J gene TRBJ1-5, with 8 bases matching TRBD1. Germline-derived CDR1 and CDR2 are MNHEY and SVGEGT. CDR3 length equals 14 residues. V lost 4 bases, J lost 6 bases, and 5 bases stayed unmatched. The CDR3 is CASSFGQGSQPQHF. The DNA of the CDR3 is TGTGCCAGCAGTTTCGGACAGGGAAGTCAGCCCCAGCATTTT.

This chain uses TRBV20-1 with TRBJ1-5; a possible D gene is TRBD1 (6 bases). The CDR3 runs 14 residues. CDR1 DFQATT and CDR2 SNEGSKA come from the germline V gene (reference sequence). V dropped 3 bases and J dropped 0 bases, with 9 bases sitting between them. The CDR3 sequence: CSASRGISNQPQHF. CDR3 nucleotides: TGCAGTGCTAGTAGGGGGATTAGCAATCAGCCCCAGCATTTT.

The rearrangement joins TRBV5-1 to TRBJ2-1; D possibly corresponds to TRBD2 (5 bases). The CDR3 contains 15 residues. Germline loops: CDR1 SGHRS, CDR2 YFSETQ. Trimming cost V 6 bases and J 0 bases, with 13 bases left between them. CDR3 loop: CASKERENSYNEQFF. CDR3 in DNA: TGCGCCAGCAAAGAACGGGAAAACTCCTACAATGAGCAGTTCTTC.

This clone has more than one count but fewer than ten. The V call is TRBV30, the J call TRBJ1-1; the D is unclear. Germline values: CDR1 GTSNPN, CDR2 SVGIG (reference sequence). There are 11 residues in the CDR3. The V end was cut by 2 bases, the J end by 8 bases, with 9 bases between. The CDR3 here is CAWSSREEAFF. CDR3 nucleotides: TGTGCCTGGAGTTCTCGAGAAGAAGCTTTCTTT.

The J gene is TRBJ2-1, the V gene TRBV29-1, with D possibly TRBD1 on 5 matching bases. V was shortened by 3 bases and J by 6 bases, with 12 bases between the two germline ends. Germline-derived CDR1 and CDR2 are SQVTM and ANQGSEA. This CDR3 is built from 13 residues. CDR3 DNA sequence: TGCAGCGTTGACTTCCTCAGGGTCAATGAGCAGTTCTTC. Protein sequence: CSVDFLRVNEQFF.

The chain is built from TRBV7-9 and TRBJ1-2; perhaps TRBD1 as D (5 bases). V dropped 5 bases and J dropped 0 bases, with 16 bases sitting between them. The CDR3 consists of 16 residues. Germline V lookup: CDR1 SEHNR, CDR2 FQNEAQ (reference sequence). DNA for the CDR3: TGTGCCAGCAGCGTTAGGAGGGACGAAACTAACTATGGCTACACCTTC. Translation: CASSVRRDETNYGYTF.

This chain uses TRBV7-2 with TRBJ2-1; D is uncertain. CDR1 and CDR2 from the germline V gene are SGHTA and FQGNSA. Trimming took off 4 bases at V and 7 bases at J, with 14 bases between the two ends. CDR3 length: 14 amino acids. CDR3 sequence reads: CASSSPSSFNEQFF. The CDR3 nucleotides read TGTGCCAGCAGCTCCCCTTCTAGTTTTAATGAGCAGTTCTTC.

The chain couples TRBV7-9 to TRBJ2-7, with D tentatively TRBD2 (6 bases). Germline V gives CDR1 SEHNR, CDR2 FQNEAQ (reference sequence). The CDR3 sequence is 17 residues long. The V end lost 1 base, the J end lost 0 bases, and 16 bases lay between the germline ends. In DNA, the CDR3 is TGTGCCAGCAGCTTAGTGGGAGGAGGCAAGAGCTCCTACGAGCAGTACTTC. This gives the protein CASSLVGGGKSSYEQYF.

CDR3 in amino acids: CASSFTGGRDEQYF. CDR3 DNA: TGTGCCAGCAGCTTTACAGGGGGCCGCGATGAGCAGTACTTC. This chain connects TRBV11-2 to TRBJ2-7, with TRBD1 identical over 9 bases. There are 14 residues in the CDR3. V lost 3 bases and J lost 7; bases outside the gene matches: 7. Germline CDR1 and CDR2: SGHAT and FQNNGV.

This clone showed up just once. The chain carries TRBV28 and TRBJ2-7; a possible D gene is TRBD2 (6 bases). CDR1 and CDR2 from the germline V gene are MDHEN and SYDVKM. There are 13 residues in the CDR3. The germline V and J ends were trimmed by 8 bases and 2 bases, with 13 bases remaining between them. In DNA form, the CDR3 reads TGTGCCAGCCCGGGAGAGGCAGCCTACGAGCAGTACTTC. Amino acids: CASPGEAAYEQYF.

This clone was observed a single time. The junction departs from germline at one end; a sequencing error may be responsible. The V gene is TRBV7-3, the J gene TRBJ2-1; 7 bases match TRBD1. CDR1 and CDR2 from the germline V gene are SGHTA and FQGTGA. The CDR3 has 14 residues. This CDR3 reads CVSSLGGSYNEQFF. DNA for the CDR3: TGTGTCAGCAGTCTAGGGGGCTCGTACAATGAGCAGTTCTTC.

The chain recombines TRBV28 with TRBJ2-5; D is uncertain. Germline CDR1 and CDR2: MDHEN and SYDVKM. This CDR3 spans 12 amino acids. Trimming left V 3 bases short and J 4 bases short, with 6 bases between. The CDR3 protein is CASSLSGETQYF. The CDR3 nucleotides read TGTGCCAGCAGTTTGAGTGGAGAGACCCAGTACTTC.

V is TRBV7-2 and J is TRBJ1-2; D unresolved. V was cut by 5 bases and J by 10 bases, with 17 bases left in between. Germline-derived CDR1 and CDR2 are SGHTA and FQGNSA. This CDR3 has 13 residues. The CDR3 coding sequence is TGTGCCAGCAGCCCACGAGGCACTTTTCTCTACACCTTC. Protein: CASSPRGTFLYTF.